Listed below are T cell receptor beta chains from one sample, sequenced in a study of technical replicates of blood from a handful of donors. TCRdb's table, derived via immunoSEQ multiplex PCR, lists solely in-frame clones and lacks some. The profile shows nearly 70,000 clones, roughly 93% of them singletons. Sequencing input: T cells isolated from PBMCs. These receptors were taken from a human donor in good health. CDR3s leave out the opening cysteine and the closing phenylalanine or tryptophan. Fields, in order: V gene, CDR3 length, CDR3 protein.

TRBV10-2,11,ASSPGTSYEQY
TRBV7-2,12,ASSGRDTYNEQF
TRBV7-8,12,ASSSGTGAYEQY
TRBV5-1,11,ASSLASYNEQF
TRBV6-5,13,ASSWTQGRNQPQH
TRBV19,14,ASSTQPYRVNNEQF
TRBV11-3,11,ASSRSAIYEQY
TRBV30,12,AWGEPGLQETQY
TRBV5-1,14,ASSLAWGVAVTEAF
TRBV5-4,13,ASSLEWAETGELF
TRBV30,14,AWTESTGGTYNEQF
TRBV27,14,ASSFLGQGSDQPQH
TRBV7-9,16,ASSYPTGGSIANEKLF
TRBV27,13,ASSLFSLSTGELF
TRBV19,13,ASSIDAGGNYGYT
TRBV19,11,ASSPREEETQY
TRBV5-4,13,ASSWRAGGLDTQY
TRBV30,14,AWSRRQGPSGNTIY
TRBV5-1,12,ASSLRAPNEKLF
TRBV6-1,11,ASSDFSGGGYT
TRBV4-3,13,ASSRGPSANYGYT
TRBV6-1,14,ASSEMGLAGSYEQY
TRBV29-1,9,SVETYTEAF
TRBV7-3,12,ASSLTGAKETQY
TRBV19,14,ASSILVGRSTDTQY
TRBV6-5,12,ASSYPGVAGELF
TRBV6-5,14,ASSSYGLGGNQPQH
TRBV30,10,AWRIRGIEAF
TRBV4-2,14,ASSQDTVSRVYGYT
TRBV29-1,14,SVEDRTGATTDTQY
TRBV29-1,9,SDGAGETQY
TRBV6-6,14,ASRQLGGLPYNEQF
TRBV7-3,14,ASSIGTGDSTDTQY
TRBV29-1,11,SVEVYREGELF
TRBV18,14,ASSPPDRGSLYEQY
TRBV18,15,ASSGTGMFSGANVLT
TRBV19,14,ASTGTGSGSNQPQH
TRBV5-1,11,ASSRTGTYEQY
TRBV7-6,13,ASSSPGFYTGELF
TRBV5-5,12,ASSLPLSYEKLF
TRBV10-1,12,ASSASGSADTQY
TRBV4-2,18,ASSPKDLASGRNYRETQY
TRBV27,12,ASTETGVTDTQY
TRBV7-2,12,ASSLRREPETQY
TRBV11-2,15,ASSIRTSGSLSYEQY
TRBV5-1,14,ASSLEPQGLNTEAF
TRBV6-5,11,ASSQVYSSEQY
TRBV11-2,15,ASSPRGRPLLTDTQY
TRBV9,16,ASSVVGTSVSSYNEQF
TRBV7-3,13,ASSTGLAGEGEQF
TRBV28,9,ASSSDRRYT
TRBV7-2,13,ASSLAGGETDTQY
TRBV15,13,ATSKSQGITGELF
TRBV5-4,12,ASSLGAGGEKLF
TRBV28,13,ASSFGPRGPNEQY
TRBV2,13,ASSGEATGSSIQY
TRBV5-1,13,ASSLFLDDTGELF
TRBV19,13,ASSISRGVYEKLF
TRBV27,12,ASRSGTDTGELF